The 18 T cell receptor beta chains below were found in one sample sequenced in a study of regulatory T cells in long-lasting Graves disease (dated by TCRdb to the early 2020s). The public reads were run again by TCRdb, first through fastp at Q25 and then through MiXCR, and only productive beta chains were kept. Identical CDR3 protein sequences are pooled into one entry, listed with their most common genes and DNA. In this sample the table shows 750 to 1,000 distinct CDR3 sequences, roughly 87% of which occur a single time. Together, the top ten hold around 9.3% of the sample. For both TCR sequencing and RNA sequencing, RNA was extracted from PBMCs using TRIzol. The sample was peripheral blood mononuclear cells (PBMCs), taken with antithyroid drug treatment, in newly diagnosed or persistent Graves disease (not recorded which). The source is a man aged 30-40 years with Graves disease. Donor details come from another sample of the same person, matched by shared clones.

The chain couples TRBV5-1 to TRBJ2-5; a weak D match, TRBD2 (6 bases). Trimming pared 4 bases from V and 5 bases from J, leaving 9 bases between. Germline V CDR1 and CDR2: SGHRS, YFSETQ. The CDR3 is 12 residues long. CDR3 in amino acids: CASSVEGETQYF. In nucleotides, the CDR3 is TGCGCCAGCAGCGTGGAGGGGGAGACCCAGTACTTC.

This clonotype has just one count. The rearrangement links TRBV6-4 to TRBJ2-3; 7 bases match TRBD1. This CDR3 has 15 amino acids. V was clipped by 3 bases and J by 0 bases; unmatched bases: 3. The germline V gene encodes CDR1 MRHNA and CDR2 SNTAGT. CDR3 sequence (DNA): TGTGCCAGCAGTGAGTCACAGGGGAGCACAGATACGCAGTATTTT. This sequence encodes CASSESQGSTDTQYF.

This clonotype has a handful of counts. This chain links TRBV20-1 with TRBJ2-7; 8 bases match TRBD2. CDR3 size: 15 residues. The germline V gene has CDR1 DFQATT and CDR2 SNEGSKA (reference sequence). J gave up 3 bases and V 3 bases, and 10 bases lay outside the gene matches. The CDR3 here is CSARTLAGVNYEQYF. The CDR3 coding sequence is TGCAGTGCTAGGACCCTAGCGGGCGTTAACTACGAGCAGTACTTC.

V gene TRBV15 combines with J gene TRBJ2-1; D possibly corresponds to TRBD1 (6 bases). Germline V gene data show CDR1 as LNHNV and CDR2 as YYDKDF (reference sequence). Trimming shortened V by 1 base and J by 2 bases, and 12 bases separated the two germline ends. This CDR3 is 16 amino acids long. The CDR3 protein is CATSRAGERPYNEQFF. Here the CDR3 DNA reads TGTGCCACCAGCAGAGCAGGGGAGAGACCCTACAATGAGCAGTTCTTC. The whole variable domain, remainder taken from reference TRBV15 and TRBJ2-1, is DAMVIQNPRYQVTQFGKPVTLSCSQTLNHNVMYWYQQKSSQAPKLLFHYYDKDFNNEADTPDNFQSRRPNTSFCFLDIRSPGLGDTAMYLCATSRAGERPYNEQFFGPGTRLTVL.

This clonotype was recorded only once. The V gene is TRBV2, the J gene TRBJ2-1; 7 nucleotides line up with TRBD2. The CDR3 loop spans 14 amino acids. The J segment lost 3 bases and the V segment lost 7 bases, leaving 6 bases of the junction unmatched. CDR1 is SNHLY, CDR2 FYNNEI, per germline. CDR3 loop: CASTRSSGYNEQFF. The CDR3 DNA follows: TGTGCCAGCACAAGGTCTAGCGGCTACAATGAGCAGTTCTTC.

This chain joins TRBV4-2 and TRBJ2-7, with 8 bases that match TRBD1. After removal of 3 bases from V and 3 bases from J, the junction contained 10 bases not matched to a gene. The CDR3 is 16 residues long. The germline CDR1 and CDR2 sequences are LGHNA and YNFKEQ. CDR3 region: CASSQGGQGALYEQYF. The CDR3 bases are TGTGCCAGCAGCCAGGGCGGGCAGGGGGCACTCTACGAGCAGTACTTC.

This chain connects TRBV5-8 to TRBJ2-3; no definite D call. CDR3 length: 15 amino acids. V gave up 0 bases and J gave up 10 bases, with 18 bases separating them. The germline V gene encodes CDR1 SGHTS and CDR2 YDEGEE. The CDR3 DNA sequence: TGTGCCAGCAGCTTGGATGGTGGGAAGGGCGCCGCGCAGTATTTT. It is translated as CASSLDGGKGAAQYF.

The chain links TRBV12-3 or TRBV12-4 to TRBJ2-3, with D unresolved. This CDR3 region has 11 residues. The V end was cut by 5 bases, the J end by 1 base, with 1 base between. The CDR3 DNA reads TGTGCCAGCAGTCGCACAGATACGCAGTATTTT. Residues: CASSRTDTQYF.

This chain joins TRBV27 and TRBJ1-2; D may be TRBD1 (6 bases). This CDR3 comprises 14 residues. Germline V gene sequence: CDR1 MNHEY, CDR2 SMNVEV (reference sequence). Trimming removed 6 bases at V and 7 bases at J, with 18 bases between. The chain's CDR3 is CASSASEGVSGYTF. The CDR3 region has the DNA TGTGCCAGCAGCGCTTCGGAGGGGGTCTCTGGCTACACCTTC.

In DNA, the CDR3 is TGTGCCAGCAGCCAAAGAGGCGTGTACAATGAGCAGTTCTTC. Translated: CASSQRGVYNEQFF. The chain joins TRBV11-3 to TRBJ2-1; no reliable D call. V gave up 5 bases and J gave up 4 bases, with 12 bases separating them. Germline V gene lookup returns CDR1 SGHNT and CDR2 YENEEA. The CDR3 is 14 amino acids. The variable domain in full, completed from reference TRBV11-3 and TRBJ2-1, reads EAGVVQSPRYKIIEKKQPVAFWCNPISGHNTLYWYLQNLGQGPELLIRYENEEAVDDSQLPKDRFSAERLKGVDSTLKIQPAELGDSAVYLCASSQRGVYNEQFFGPGTRLTVL.

The chain links TRBV5-1 to TRBJ1-4; weak D call: TRBD1 (5 bases). Trimming removed 4 bases at V and 4 bases at J, with 8 bases between. The CDR3 contains 13 residues. Germline V gene lookup returns CDR1 SGHRS and CDR2 YFSETQ. The CDR3, as DNA: TGCGCCAGCAGCCAGGGCGTTAATGAAAAACTGTTTTTT. Residues: CASSQGVNEKLFF.

The genes are TRBV20-1 and TRBJ2-7, with D tentatively TRBD1 or TRBD2 (5 bases each). The germline CDR1 and CDR2 sequences are DFQATT and SNEGSKA (reference sequence). The CDR3 has 12 residues. V dropped 2 bases and J dropped 4 bases, with 9 bases sitting between them. The CDR3 DNA follows: TGCAGTGCTAGAAGGGGAGAGTACGAGCAGTACTTC. Encoded protein: CSARRGEYEQYF.

This chain connects TRBV5-1 to TRBJ2-7, with 11 positions matching TRBD1. Germline CDR1 reads SGHRS; CDR2 reads YFSETQ. Germline trimming cut 0 bases from V and 3 bases from J; bases unmatched to any gene: 2. This CDR3 spans 15 amino acids. DNA of the CDR3: TGCGCCAGCAGCTTGGGAGGGACAGGGGGCTACGAGCAGTACTTC. Protein product: CASSLGGTGGYEQYF.

This chain joins TRBV20-1 and TRBJ2-1; D gene unclear. The germline CDR1 and CDR2 sequences are DFQATT and SNEGSKA (reference sequence). This CDR3 spans 13 amino acids. Between the trimmed V and J ends, which lost 7 bases and 5 bases, there was a span of 15 bases. The CDR3 is CSGWIPQNNEQFF. The CDR3 DNA sequence: TGCAGTGGATGGATCCCCCAAAACAATGAGCAGTTCTTC.

This clonotype was found once. The V gene is TRBV12-3 or TRBV12-4, the J gene TRBJ1-1, with a weak D call TRBD1 (6 bases). The ends were cut back, 3 bases at V and 6 bases at J, with 14 bases in the middle. CDR3 length equals 14 residues. In DNA, the CDR3 is TGTGCCAGCAGTTTGGAACCAGGGGCCGCTGAAGCTTTCTTT. This translates into CASSLEPGAAEAFF.

This clonotype was observed a handful of times. V is TRBV13 and J is TRBJ2-1; D is unclear. The CDR3 totals 14 residues. Trimming left V 3 bases short and J 7 bases short, with 13 bases between. Germline assignment: CDR1 PRHDT and CDR2 FYEKMQ (reference sequence). The CDR3 DNA is TGTGCCAGCAGCTTCGAGCTCAAGGATAATGAGCAGTTCTTC. Residues: CASSFELKDNEQFF.

The CDR3 is CASIRDRGNTGELFF. In nucleotides, the CDR3 is TGCGCCAGCATAAGGGACAGGGGGAACACCGGGGAGCTGTTTTTT. This chain links TRBV23-1 with TRBJ2-2; 10 positions match TRBD1. TRBV23-1 has ORF status, its function being uncertain. The V segment lost 7 bases and the J segment 1 base; nucleotides outside the gene matches: 3. The CDR3 spans 15 residues.

The chain employs TRBV11-2 and TRBJ2-2; 10 bases match TRBD2. The CDR3 sequence is 15 residues long. The germline CDR1 and CDR2 sequences are SGHAT and FQNNGV. The trim removed 5 bases at V and 1 base at J, leaving 1 base unmatched. CDR3 in amino acids: CASSRTSGNTGELFF. CDR3 nucleotides: TGTGCCAGCAGCCGGACTAGCGGGAACACCGGGGAGCTGTTTTTT. The full variable domain, in which reference TRBV11-2 and TRBJ2-2 provide the parts outside the CDR3, is EAGVAQSPRYKIIEKRQSVAFWCNPISGHATLYWYQQILGQGPKLLIQFQNNGVVDDSQLPKDRFSAERLKGVDSTLKIQPAKLEDSAVYLCASSRTSGNTGELFFGEGSRLTVL.